A single sample gave rise to the 10 T cell receptor beta chains below, sequenced in a study of blood T cell repertoires in COVID-19. Assay: immunoSEQ multiplex PCR; the TCRdb copy retains only in-frame clones and omits some. The sample lists some 160,000 clones, roughly 80% occurring once. The sequenced material came from peripheral blood. These receptors all stem from a man in his fifties or sixties with active or convalescent COVID-19.

The chain joins TRBV11-2 to TRBJ2-2; TRBD1 matches 10 bases. This CDR3 has 14 residues. The J segment lost 5 bases and the V segment lost 5 bases, leaving 2 bases of the junction unmatched. Per germline, CDR1 SGHAT and CDR2 FQNNGV. The CDR3: CASSRQGATGELFF. The DNA for the CDR3 is TGTGCCAGCAGCCGACAGGGGGCGACCGGGGAGCTGTTTTTT.

V gene TRBV7-2 combines with J gene TRBJ2-2; 9 nucleotides agree with TRBD2. Trimming cost V 2 bases and J 7 bases; bases outside gene matches: 8. The CDR3 is made up of 16 amino acids. Germline assignment: CDR1 SGHTA and CDR2 FQGNSA. Here the CDR3 reads CASSLHILREGGELFF. The CDR3 DNA is TGTGCCAGCAGCTTACACATTCTGCGGGAGGGCGGGGAGCTGTTTTTT.

The genes are TRBV5-4 and TRBJ2-3, with D tentatively TRBD2 (6 bases). Trimming left V 0 bases short and J 6 bases short, with 8 bases between. The CDR3 is 13 amino acids. Germline loops: CDR1 SGHNT, CDR2 YYREEE (reference sequence). Here the CDR3 reads CASSLGLGDTQYF. In DNA, the CDR3 is TGTGCCAGCAGCTTGGGACTAGGGGATACGCAGTATTTT.

This clone is termed medium-sized (0.01 to 0.1%). This chain connects TRBV24-1 to TRBJ2-1; possibly TRBD1 for D (7 bases). V lost 3 bases to trimming and J lost 8 bases, with 19 bases between them. Germline V gene sequence: CDR1 KGHDR, CDR2 SFDVKD. The CDR3 contains 16 residues. This chain's CDR3 is CATSDPPGQPGDEQFF. DNA for the CDR3: TGTGCCACCAGTGATCCTCCGGGACAGCCGGGGGATGAGCAGTTCTTC.

The V call is TRBV7-2, the J call TRBJ2-1; 7 positions match TRBD1. This CDR3 comprises 16 residues. Germline loops: CDR1 SGHTA, CDR2 FQGNSA. The junction had 7 bases not matched to a gene; V was cut back by 5 bases and J by 0 bases. CDR3 bases: TGTGCCAGCAGCGGGCCGACAGGGAGCTCCTACAATGAGCAGTTCTTC. It encodes CASSGPTGSSYNEQFF.

The chain uses TRBV12-1 and TRBJ2-3; TRBD2, the table's D call, was not compared with the DNA. TRBV12-1 is a recognized pseudogene. The CDR3 extends over 16 amino acids. The CDR3 sequence is CASSPGLAGSTDTQYF. The CDR3 bases are TGTGCCAGCAGCCCGGGACTAGCGGGAAGCACAGATACGCAGTATTTT.

This chain uses TRBV11-2 with TRBJ2-1; a weak D match, TRBD1 (6 bases). The CDR3 has 16 residues. The V gene's germline CDR1 is SGHAT and CDR2 FQNNGV. Trimming removed 4 bases at V and 7 bases at J, with 20 bases between. CDR3 residues: CASSSTRGQLTNEQFF. The CDR3 coding sequence is TGTGCCAGCAGCTCCACCCGAGGACAGCTTACAAATGAGCAGTTCTTC.

This clone came up many times. CDR3 nucleotides: TGTGCCAGCAGTTTAACTTACGTTCAGCCCCAGCATTTT. Amino acids: CASSLTYVQPQHF. The gene calls are TRBV27 and TRBJ1-5; D is ambiguous. Deletions cut 2 bases from V and 6 bases from J, with 8 bases between. The CDR3 spans 13 residues. Germline assignment: CDR1 MNHEY and CDR2 SMNVEV (reference sequence).

The count of this clone is one. The J gene is TRBJ2-7, the V gene TRBV28; D perhaps matches TRBD1 (5 bases). The CDR3 consists of 13 residues. Germline V gene data show CDR1 as MDHEN and CDR2 as SYDVKM. V was trimmed by 2 bases and J by 2 bases, leaving 7 bases between them. The CDR3: CASSLRGTYEQYF. CDR3 nucleotides: TGTGCCAGCAGTTTAAGGGGTACCTACGAGCAGTACTTC.

V is TRBV7-3 and J is TRBJ2-7, with TRBD2 as a possible D gene (6 bases). Per germline, CDR1 SGHTA and CDR2 FQGTGA. This CDR3 is built from 14 residues. Trimming removed 0 bases at V and 6 bases at J, with 12 bases between. CDR3 in amino acids: CASSLTSAGFEQYF. CDR3 bases: TGTGCCAGCAGCTTAACCAGCGCGGGGTTCGAGCAGTACTTC.